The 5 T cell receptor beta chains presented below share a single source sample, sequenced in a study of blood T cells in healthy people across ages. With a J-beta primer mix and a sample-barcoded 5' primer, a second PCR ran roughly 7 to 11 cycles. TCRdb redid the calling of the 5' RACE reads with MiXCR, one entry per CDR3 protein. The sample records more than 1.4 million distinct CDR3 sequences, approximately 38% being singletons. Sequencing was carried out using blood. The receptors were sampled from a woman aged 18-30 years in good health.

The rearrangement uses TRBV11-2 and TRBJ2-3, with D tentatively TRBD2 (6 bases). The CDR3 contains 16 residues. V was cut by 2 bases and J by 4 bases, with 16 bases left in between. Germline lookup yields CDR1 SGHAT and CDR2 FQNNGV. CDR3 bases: TGTGCCAGCAGCTTAATCGGCGGCACTAGCTCAGATACGCAGTATTTT. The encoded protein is CASSLIGGTSSDTQYF.

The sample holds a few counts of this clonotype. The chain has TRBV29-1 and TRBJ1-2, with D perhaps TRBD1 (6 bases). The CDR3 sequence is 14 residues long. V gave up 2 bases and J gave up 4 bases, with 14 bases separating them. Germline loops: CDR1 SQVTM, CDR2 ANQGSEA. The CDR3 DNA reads TGCAGCGTTGAAAACAGGCTAGGGGGCTATGGCTACACCTTC. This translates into CSVENRLGGYGYTF.

The CDR3 DNA reads TGCAGTGCACCCCCCGAGGATAGCACAGATACGCAGTATTTT. Translated, it gives CSAPPEDSTDTQYF. This chain links TRBV20-1 with TRBJ2-3; unclear D gene. This CDR3 is 14 amino acids long. Germline assignment: CDR1 DFQATT and CDR2 SNEGSKA (reference sequence). Trimming removed 6 bases from V and 0 bases from J, with 13 bases in between.

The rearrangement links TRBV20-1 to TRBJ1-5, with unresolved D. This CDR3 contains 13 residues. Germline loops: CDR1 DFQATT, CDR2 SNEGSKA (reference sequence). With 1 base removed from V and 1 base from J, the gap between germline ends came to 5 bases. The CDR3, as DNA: TGCAGTGCTAGAGCCGGGAGCAATCAGCCCCAGCATTTT. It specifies CSARAGSNQPQHF.

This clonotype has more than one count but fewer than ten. In DNA, the CDR3 is TGTGCCAGCAGCTTCGCGACTAGCGGGGTGGATACGCAGTATTTT. Protein product: CASSFATSGVDTQYF. The chain has TRBV7-9 and TRBJ2-3; 11 nucleotides line up with TRBD2. Germline V gene lookup returns CDR1 SEHNR and CDR2 FQNEAQ (reference sequence). The CDR3 contains 15 residues. V lost 3 bases to trimming and J lost 6 bases; unmatched junction nucleotides: 5.